This passage covers 22 T cell receptor beta chains from one sample sequenced in a study of spatial heterogeneity in lung cancer. TCRdb fed the 5' RACE reads into MiXCR, producing one record per CDR3 protein. The table lists more than 65,000 distinct CDR3 sequences, approximately 8% of them singletons. Time point of the sample: sample taken at primary tumor resection. The specimen was PBMCs, collected at surgery. These receptors were obtained from a male donor with early-stage non-small cell lung cancer.

The DNA for the CDR3 is TGTGCCAGCAGCTTATGGTTTCCAGGGGCCATAGCCTACGAGCAGTACTTC. Its protein product is CASSLWFPGAIAYEQYF. The chain uses TRBV7-2 and TRBJ2-7; tentative D call: TRBD1 (6 bases). Germline V gene sequence: CDR1 SGHTA, CDR2 FQGNSA. The CDR3 extends over 17 amino acids. Trimming removed 2 bases from V and 2 bases from J, with 19 bases in between.

The V gene is TRBV18, the J gene TRBJ2-7, with TRBD2 identical over 14 bases. CDR3 length equals 16 residues. Trimming took 3 bases from V and 3 from J; bases not matched to a gene: 4. Germline CDR1 is KGHSH and CDR2 is LQKENI. The CDR3 nucleotides are TGTGCCAGCTCACCTCCCGGACTAGCGGGAGGCTACGAGCAGTACTTC. Protein sequence: CASSPPGLAGGYEQYF. The variable domain in full, with the rest retrieved from reference TRBV18 and TRBJ2-7, is NAGVMQNPRHLVRRRGQEARLRCSPMKGHSHVYWYRQLPEEGLKFMVYLQKENIIDESGMPKERFSAEFPKEGPSILRIQQVVRGDSAAYFCASSPPGLAGGYEQYFGPGTRLTVT.

This clonotype was detected ten times or more. The V call is TRBV20-1, the J call TRBJ2-1; 7 bases agree with TRBD2. CDR1 is DFQATT, CDR2 SNEGSKA, per germline (reference sequence). V lost 1 base and J lost 4; bases outside the gene matches: 7. This CDR3 is 15 amino acids long. In DNA form, the CDR3 reads TGCAGTGCTAGAGTCCGACTAGCAGGGTACAATGAGCAGTTCTTC. It specifies CSARVRLAGYNEQFF.

The J gene is TRBJ2-3, the V gene TRBV30; TRBD2 might be the D (6 bases). Germline-derived CDR1 and CDR2 are GTSNPN and SVGIG (reference sequence). Trimming shortened V by 0 bases and J by 4 bases, and 11 bases separated the two germline ends. The CDR3 consists of 14 residues. CDR3 region: CAWSVGLGSDTQYF. The CDR3 nucleotides read TGTGCCTGGAGTGTGGGACTGGGATCAGATACGCAGTATTTT.

This clonotype showed up just a few times. J is TRBJ2-7 and V is TRBV5-1; 8 positions agree with TRBD2. The germline gives CDR1 SGHRS, CDR2 YFSETQ. V lost 4 bases and J lost 0; bases outside the gene matches: 9. The CDR3 length is 16 residues. The CDR3 reads CASSALLADFSYEQYF. In nucleotides, the CDR3 is TGCGCCAGCAGCGCTTTACTAGCGGATTTCTCCTACGAGCAGTACTTC.

The sample holds many counts of this clonotype. The rearrangement uses TRBV10-2 and TRBJ1-1; TRBD1 might be the D (5 bases). The V end lost 0 bases, the J end lost 8 bases, and 10 bases lay between the germline ends. Germline V gene sequence: CDR1 WSHSY, CDR2 SAAADI. CDR3 length: 13 amino acids. The CDR3 DNA is TGCGCCAGCAGTGAGTCCGAGGGGCGGGAAGCTTTCTTT. As protein: CASSESEGREAFF.

The rearrangement joins TRBV7-9 to TRBJ2-7; TRBD1 matches 8 bases. The trim removed 3 bases at V and 0 bases at J, leaving 4 bases unmatched. The CDR3 is made up of 15 amino acids. Germline-derived CDR1 and CDR2 are SEHNR and FQNEAQ (reference sequence). Here the CDR3 reads CASSLGTGLSYEQYF. As DNA, the CDR3 is TGTGCCAGCAGCTTGGGGACAGGCCTCTCCTACGAGCAGTACTTC.

The sample holds many counts of this clonotype. The V and J genes are TRBV6-5 and TRBJ2-2; 9 bases align to TRBD2. The junction had 5 bases not matched to a gene; V was cut back by 6 bases and J by 0 bases. The CDR3 sequence is 16 residues long. Germline loops: CDR1 MNHEY, CDR2 SVGAGI. The DNA of the CDR3 is TGTGCCAGCAGGGGACTAGCCCAACCGAACACCGGGGAGCTGTTTTTT. Encoded protein: CASRGLAQPNTGELFF.

This clonotype was seen ten or more times. In DNA form, the CDR3 reads TGCGCCAGCAGCCGCCCGGGGACAGGGGGCAGTGAAAAACTGTTTTTT. Protein product: CASSRPGTGGSEKLFF. V usage is TRBV4-1 and J usage is TRBJ1-4, with 12 bases matching TRBD1. CDR3 size: 16 residues. Germline lookup yields CDR1 MGHRA and CDR2 YSYEKL. Losses at the gene ends were 4 bases for V and 7 bases for J; bases not matched to a gene: 7.

Ten or more counts support this clonotype. This chain joins TRBV14 and TRBJ1-2; D call uncertain. The CDR3 extends over 12 amino acids. Trimming took off 5 bases at V and 4 bases at J, with 8 bases between the two ends. Germline CDR1 SGHDN, CDR2 FVKESK. The CDR3 protein is CASSFLFYGYTF. The DNA of the CDR3 is TGTGCCAGCAGCTTCCTCTTCTATGGCTACACCTTC.

This chain joins TRBV4-1 and TRBJ2-2, with D perhaps matching TRBD1 (6 bases). Germline V gene sequence: CDR1 MGHRA, CDR2 YSYEKL. The CDR3 runs 16 residues. With 4 bases removed from V and 0 bases from J, the gap between germline ends came to 12 bases. CDR3 loop: CASSPSSGANTGELFF. The CDR3 DNA is TGCGCCAGCAGCCCCTCGTCAGGGGCGAACACCGGGGAGCTGTTTTTT.

This clonotype was detected only a few times. The chain recombines TRBV18 with TRBJ1-1, with D perhaps matching TRBD1 (5 bases). CDR1 KGHSH and CDR2 LQKENI come from the germline V gene. The CDR3 is 11 residues long. The ends were cut back, 5 bases at V and 11 bases at J, with 12 bases in the middle. CDR3 loop: CASSSREGAFF. The CDR3, as DNA: TGTGCCAGCTCATCCAGGGAGGGTGCTTTCTTT.

The genes are TRBV29-1 and TRBJ1-6, with a weak D call TRBD1 (5 bases). V lost 4 bases and J 7 bases, leaving 11 bases between the germline ends. The germline gives CDR1 SQVTM, CDR2 ANQGSEA. The CDR3 runs to 13 residues. The CDR3 protein is CSVVRGRNSPLHF. Here the CDR3 DNA reads TGCAGCGTTGTGAGGGGCCGGAATTCACCCCTCCACTTT.

As for this clonotype: A clone one base away is much larger, so this may be a read error. The CDR3 reads CAFSGSSYEQYF. The DNA for the CDR3 is TGTGCCTTCAGTGGTTCGTCCTACGAGCAGTACTTC. The V and J genes are TRBV10-3 and TRBJ2-7; D not resolved. The CDR3 extends over 12 amino acids. CDR1 ENHRY and CDR2 SYGVKD come from the germline V gene.

In this sample, this clonotype turned up a few times. The chain couples TRBV6-5 to TRBJ2-1; 9 bases are shared with TRBD1. Per germline, CDR1 MNHEY and CDR2 SVGAGI. CDR3 length: 13 residues. V shed 6 bases and J 8 bases; nucleotides not matched to a gene: 5. This CDR3 is CASRTGGSDEQFF. The CDR3 bases are TGTGCCAGCAGAACAGGGGGCTCCGATGAGCAGTTCTTC.

V is TRBV4-1 and J is TRBJ1-2; D unresolved. The CDR3 covers 15 residues. Per the germline V gene, CDR1 is MGHRA and CDR2 is YSYEKL. The V end was cut by 0 bases, the J end by 0 bases, with 8 bases between. CDR3 protein: CASSQDPRTNYGYTF. Here the CDR3 DNA reads TGCGCCAGCAGCCAAGATCCGAGAACTAACTATGGCTACACCTTC.

Ten or more counts support this clonotype. The gene calls are TRBV4-1 and TRBJ1-6; TRBD1 is a possible D gene (6 bases). Trimming stripped 7 bases from V and 2 bases from J, with 12 bases between. The CDR3 sequence is 15 residues long. CDR1 and CDR2 (germline): MGHRA, YSYEKL. In DNA form, the CDR3 reads TGCGCCAGCAACTACAGGGATACCTATAATTCACCCCTCCACTTT. Translation: CASNYRDTYNSPLHF.

This clonotype was observed many times. This chain links TRBV18 with TRBJ1-4, with TRBD1 as a possible D gene (5 bases). Germline assignment: CDR1 KGHSH and CDR2 LQKENI. Trimming shortened V by 1 base and J by 3 bases, and 15 bases separated the two germline ends. The CDR3 has 17 residues. DNA of the CDR3: TGTGCCAGCTCACCACGGATTCGGGGGACCTCTAATGAAAAACTGTTTTTT. Translation: CASSPRIRGTSNEKLFF.

This clonotype was observed at least ten times. The chain is built from TRBV7-2 and TRBJ2-1; D gene ambiguous. CDR1 SGHTA and CDR2 FQGNSA come from the germline V gene. The V end lost 4 bases, the J end lost 8 bases, and 12 bases lay between the germline ends. The CDR3 covers 13 residues. The CDR3 protein is CASSSRTADEQFF. The CDR3 DNA is TGTGCCAGCAGCTCACGAACCGCGGATGAGCAGTTCTTC.

In this sample, this clonotype turned up a few times. J is TRBJ2-1 and V is TRBV5-1, with D hard to call. With 0 bases removed from V and 1 base from J, the gap between germline ends came to 11 bases. The CDR3 is 16 amino acids. Germline CDR1 reads SGHRS; CDR2 reads YFSETQ. The CDR3 coding sequence is TGCGCCAGCAGCTTGGGTGCCGCCCCGTCCTACAATGAGCAGTTCTTC. Translating gives CASSLGAAPSYNEQFF.

This clonotype was observed many times. The rearrangement uses TRBV7-8 and TRBJ2-7, with 8 bases aligning to TRBD2. The CDR3 length is 15 residues. Germline V gene sequence: CDR1 SGHVS, CDR2 FQNEAQ. V shed 2 bases and J 3 bases; nucleotides not matched to a gene: 6. CDR3 coding DNA: TGTGCCAGCAGCTTACGAGCGGGAGCTATCTACGAGCAGTACTTC. It codes for CASSLRAGAIYEQYF.

Worth noting for this clonotype: Since no conserved phenylalanine or tryptophan closes the CDR3, a read error is the likely cause. The V and J genes are TRBV2 and TRBJ2-1; 9 nucleotides match TRBD2. The V gene end was trimmed by 6 bases and the J gene end by 4 bases; junction bases not matched to a gene: 7. The length of the CDR3 is 15 residues. Germline loops: CDR1 SNHLY, CDR2 FYNNEI. CDR3 protein: CASRETSGVYNEQFL. The DNA for the CDR3 is TGTGCCAGCAGAGAGACTAGCGGAGTGTACAATGAGCAGTTCCTC.